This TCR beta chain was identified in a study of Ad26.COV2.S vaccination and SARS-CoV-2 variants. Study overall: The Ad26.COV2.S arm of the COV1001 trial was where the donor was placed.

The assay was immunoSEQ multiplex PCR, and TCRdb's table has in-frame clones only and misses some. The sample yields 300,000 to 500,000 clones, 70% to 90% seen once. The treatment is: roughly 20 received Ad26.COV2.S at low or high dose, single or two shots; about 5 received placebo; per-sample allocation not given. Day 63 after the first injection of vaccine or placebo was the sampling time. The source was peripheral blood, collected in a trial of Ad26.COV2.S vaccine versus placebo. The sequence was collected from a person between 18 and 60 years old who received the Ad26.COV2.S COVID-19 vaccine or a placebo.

CDR3: CASSQAVTPPGTYGYTF. As DNA, the CDR3 is TGCGCCAGCAGCCAAGCCGTGACCCCGCCAGGGACCTATGGCTACACCTTC. V gene TRBV4-1 combines with J gene TRBJ1-2; TRBD1 is a possible D gene (5 bases). The germline V and J ends were trimmed by 1 base and 4 bases, with 19 bases remaining between them. The length of the CDR3 is 17 residues. The germline gives CDR1 MGHRA, CDR2 YSYEKL.